The clone carrying this T cell receptor (beta chain) was counted only a few times. The antigen is not known. The entry originates in a study of early stage breast cancer tumors. Whole-study context: ER+/PR+/HER2- status applied to about 75% of the 16 invasive breast tumors. Each sample averaged about 9.4-fold read coverage.

Per the germline V gene, CDR1 is MDHEN and CDR2 is SYDVKM. Trimming cost V 1 base and J 2 bases, with 6 bases left between them. CDR3 length equals 13 residues. Using immunoSEQ multiplex PCR, the repertoire was profiled, and TCRdb retains in-frame clones only, with some absent. Counted here are over 25,000 clones, 72% occurring once; the ten biggest clones make up roughly 31%. Overall study findings and caveats: Functional markers like CD4, CD8 and FOXP3 were missed in bulk sequencing.

Sequencing was carried out using blood. This TCR was sampled from a person aged 45-60 years with breast cancer. V gene TRBV28 combines with J gene TRBJ2-7; D is undetermined. The CDR3 region is CASSLFPTYEQYF. CDR3 DNA: TGTGCCAGCAGTTTATTCCCTACCTACGAGCAGTACTTC. The full variable domain, in which reference TRBV28 and TRBJ2-7 provide the parts outside the CDR3, is DVKVTQSSRYLVKRTGEKVFLECVQDMDHENMFWYRQDPGLGLRLIYFSYDVKMKEKGDIPEGYSVSREKKERFSLILESASTNQTSMYLCASSLFPTYEQYFGPGTRLTVT.